A single sample gave rise to the 26 T cell receptor beta chains below, sequenced in a study of blood T cell repertoires in COVID-19. Sequenced by immunoSEQ multiplex PCR; TCRdb stores in-frame clones only, minus some. The sample shows some 97,000 clones, 91% of them seen only once. Material for sequencing was peripheral blood. The source is a man in his 60s with acute or convalescent COVID-19.

The chain couples TRBV2 to TRBJ2-6; D is perhaps TRBD2 (5 bases). V lost 1 base and J lost 4, with 14 bases in between. From germline, CDR1 is SNHLY and CDR2 FYNNEI. The CDR3 runs 17 residues. As DNA, the CDR3 is TGTGCCAGCAGTGAAGGGTCCCGAGGGTCCGGGGCCAACGTCCTGACTTTC. This translates into CASSEGSRGSGANVLTF. Full variable domain (outside the CDR3, taken from reference TRBV2 and TRBJ2-6): EPEVTQTPSHQVTQMGQEVILRCVPISNHLYFYWYRQILGQKVEFLVSFYNNEISEKSEIFDDQFSVERPDGSNFTLKIRSTKLEDSAMYFCASSEGSRGSGANVLTFGAGSRLTVL.

The chain recombines TRBV28 with TRBJ2-3, with 13 bases lining up with TRBD2. Germline assignment: CDR1 MDHEN and CDR2 SYDVKM. CDR3 length equals 18 residues. The V gene end was trimmed by 5 bases and the J gene end by 3 bases; junction bases not matched to a gene: 11. The CDR3 region has the DNA TGTGCCAGCAGTACCGCTTTCGGACTAGCGGGAGATACAGATACGCAGTATTTT. Residues: CASSTAFGLAGDTDTQYF.

On this clone itself: An end of the junction does not agree with germline; a read error may underlie this. The V and J genes are TRBV28 and TRBJ2-1, with TRBD2 matching 7 bases. Germline assignment: CDR1 MDHEN and CDR2 SYDVKM. The CDR3 totals 12 residues. In DNA, the CDR3 is TGTGCCAGCAGTTTTAGTGTGGGAGGGCAGGTCTTC. Translation gives CASSFSVGGQVF.

This chain connects TRBV12-5 to TRBJ1-6, with D possibly being TRBD1 (5 bases). The CDR3 spans 14 residues. The V and J ends lost 2 bases and 10 bases respectively, with 12 bases between them. Germline lookup yields CDR1 LGHNT and CDR2 FRNRAP. In DNA, the CDR3 is TGTGCTAGTGGTTTGTTAGCAGGGAACTCACCCCTCCACTTT. Translated: CASGLLAGNSPLHF.

V is TRBV7-6 and J is TRBJ2-2; D not resolved. This CDR3 has 17 residues. Trimming removed 2 bases from V and 7 bases from J, with 20 bases in between. In germline, CDR1 is SGHVS, CDR2 FNYEAQ. CDR3 DNA sequence: TGTGCCAGCAGCTTATCGGGTCGAGTCCGGTTGGGCGGGGAGCTGTTTTTT. This codes for CASSLSGRVRLGGELFF.

The gene calls are TRBV3-1 (or the pseudogene TRBV3-2) and TRBJ1-2, with D possibly being TRBD1 (5 bases). The V end lost 0 bases, the J end lost 4 bases, and 9 bases lay between the germline ends. CDR3 length: 14 residues. The germline V gene encodes CDR1 LGHDT and CDR2 YNNKEL (reference sequence). This chain's CDR3 is CASSQDRQGYGYTF. CDR3 DNA: TGTGCCAGCAGCCAAGATCGTCAGGGCTATGGCTACACCTTC.

The chain carries TRBV6-4 and TRBJ1-2; 12 bases map to TRBD1. The CDR3 covers 14 residues. V lost 6 bases, J lost 4 bases, and 3 bases stayed unmatched. CDR1 is MRHNA and CDR2 is SNTAGT in the germline V gene. The CDR3 region is CASRPGQGAYGYTF. The CDR3 DNA reads TGTGCCAGCAGGCCGGGACAGGGGGCCTATGGCTACACCTTC.

The V call is TRBV28, the J call TRBJ2-2; TRBD2 agrees at 13 bases. Looked up from germline, CDR1 is MDHEN and CDR2 is SYDVKM. This CDR3 is built from 16 residues. V was pared by 6 bases and J by 4 bases, with 5 bases of the junction left unmatched. The CDR3 loop is CASRPGLAGVTGELFF. CDR3 nucleotides: TGTGCCAGCAGACCTGGACTAGCGGGAGTCACCGGGGAGCTGTTTTTT.

This clone was detected a few times. One end of the junction varies from germline; a read error may be responsible. This chain uses TRBV7-7 with TRBJ2-7, with D perhaps TRBD1 (5 bases). This CDR3 has 13 amino acids. Germline V gene data show CDR1 as SSHAT and CDR2 as FNYEAQ (reference sequence). CDR3 loop: CASSRAGSYEQYF. CDR3 nucleotides: TGTGCTAGCAGTAGGGCAGGGTCCTACGAGCAGTACTTC.

The J gene is TRBJ1-3, the V gene TRBV19, with 8 positions matching TRBD1. Germline CDR1 LNHDA, CDR2 SQIVND (reference sequence). The CDR3 is 13 amino acids. The V segment lost 10 bases and the J segment 4 bases; nucleotides outside the gene matches: 6. CDR3 residues: CATLRTGGNTIYF. CDR3 nucleotides: TGTGCCACCTTGAGGACAGGGGGAAACACCATATATTTT.

The chain uses TRBV7-3 and TRBJ2-1; tentatively, D is TRBD2 (6 bases). The germline V gene has CDR1 SGHTA and CDR2 FQGTGA. Trimming shortened V by 5 bases and J by 3 bases, and 17 bases separated the two germline ends. This CDR3 spans 16 amino acids. The CDR3 DNA is TGTGCCAGCAGCCCCACGGATGGGGGGTACTACAATGAGCAGTTCTTC. It encodes CASSPTDGGYYNEQFF.

This chain joins TRBV6-5 and TRBJ1-5; 8 positions agree with TRBD1. V trimming: 2 bases; J trimming: 5 bases; junction bases outside the gene matches: 8. The CDR3 is 16 residues long. Per germline, CDR1 MNHEY and CDR2 SVGAGI. The CDR3 DNA reads TGTGCCAGCAGTTACCAATTCAGGGGGCAGGATCAGCCCCAGCATTTT. This translates into CASSYQFRGQDQPQHF.

The V and J genes are TRBV20-1 and TRBJ1-5; TRBD1 matches at 7 bases. The CDR3 loop spans 16 amino acids. Trimming at V came to 3 bases and at J to 7 bases, leaving 15 bases not matched to a gene. In germline, CDR1 is DFQATT, CDR2 SNEGSKA (reference sequence). CDR3 in amino acids: CSASPGGQGGRQPQHF. CDR3 coding DNA: TGCAGTGCTAGTCCTGGGGGCCAGGGGGGTCGACAGCCCCAGCATTTT.

The chain couples TRBV3-1 (or the pseudogene TRBV3-2) to TRBJ2-5; 11 nucleotides agree with TRBD2. V was pared by 4 bases and J by 5 bases, with 9 bases of the junction left unmatched. The CDR3 loop spans 16 amino acids. Per germline, CDR1 LGHDT and CDR2 YNNKEL (reference sequence). The CDR3 is CASSLPHSGRGETQYF. In DNA, the CDR3 is TGTGCCAGCAGCCTACCCCATAGCGGGAGGGGGGAGACCCAGTACTTC.

The chain uses TRBV2 and TRBJ1-5, with D unresolved. In germline, CDR1 is SNHLY, CDR2 FYNNEI. This CDR3 is 15 amino acids long. Trimming removed 2 bases from V and 5 bases from J, with 13 bases in between. The CDR3 coding sequence is TGTGCCAGCAGTGAATCGGTTAACCGCCATCAGCCCCAGCATTTT. Its translation is CASSESVNRHQPQHF.

The rearrangement links TRBV6-5 to TRBJ1-4, with D possibly TRBD1 on 6 matching bases. The germline V gene encodes CDR1 MNHEY and CDR2 SVGAGI. The V end lost 7 bases, the J end lost 4 bases, and 10 bases lay between the germline ends. The CDR3 has 13 amino acids. DNA of the CDR3: TGTGCCAGCATTGGACAGATTAATGAAAAACTGTTTTTT. Amino acid sequence: CASIGQINEKLFF.

This clone was counted once. The rearrangement links TRBV5-1 to TRBJ1-1; 10 bases line up with TRBD1. J was trimmed by 5 bases and V by 0 bases; bases with no gene match: 4. CDR1 SGHRS and CDR2 YFSETQ come from the germline V gene. The CDR3 extends over 15 amino acids. The CDR3 DNA follows: TGCGCCAGCAGCTTGGATGACAGGGGGCTAACTGAAGCTTTCTTT. Encoded protein: CASSLDDRGLTEAFF.

This chain connects TRBV12-3 or TRBV12-4 to TRBJ2-5; 11 nucleotides agree with TRBD2. CDR3 length equals 12 residues. V lost 11 bases, J lost 3 bases, and 2 bases stayed unmatched. CDR3 nucleotide sequence: TGTGCCTCGGGACTAGCGGAAGAGACCCAGTACTTC. This gives the protein CASGLAEETQYF.

The genes are TRBV5-1 and TRBJ2-1, with TRBD2 identical over 7 bases. CDR1 SGHRS and CDR2 YFSETQ come from the germline V gene. This CDR3 is built from 16 residues. V lost 0 bases, J lost 7 bases, and 10 bases stayed unmatched. The CDR3 loop reads CASSLAGGRVENEQFF. The CDR3 coding sequence is TGCGCCAGCAGCTTGGCCGGGGGGAGGGTAGAGAATGAGCAGTTCTTC. Full variable domain (remainder filled in from reference TRBV5-1 and TRBJ2-1): KAGVTQTPRYLIKTRGQQVTLSCSPISGHRSVSWYQQTPGQGLQFLFEYFSETQRNKGNFPGRFSGRQFSNSRSEMNVSTLELGDSALYLCASSLAGGRVENEQFFGPGTRLTVL.

This chain joins TRBV19 and TRBJ2-7, with D maybe TRBD2 (6 bases). The CDR3 covers 15 residues. The V gene's germline CDR1 is LNHDA and CDR2 SQIVND (reference sequence). V was pared by 5 bases and J by 6 bases, with 20 bases between. The CDR3 protein is CASSPGTAGSGEQYV. The CDR3 DNA follows: TGTGCCAGTAGTCCCGGGACTGCCGGGTCAGGCGAGCAGTACGTC.

The CDR3 coding sequence is TGTGCCTGGAGTCACGACAGGGGGCGCGAAGGCTACACCTTC. Translation: CAWSHDRGREGYTF. The chain couples TRBV30 to TRBJ1-2; 10 positions match TRBD1. Per germline, CDR1 GTSNPN and CDR2 SVGIG (reference sequence). J gave up 8 bases and V 2 bases, and 8 bases lay outside the gene matches. The CDR3 totals 14 residues.

The chain carries TRBV30 and TRBJ1-5; 7 bases align to TRBD1. Germline values: CDR1 GTSNPN, CDR2 SVGIG (reference sequence). The CDR3 spans 14 residues. After removal of 1 base from V and 2 bases from J, the junction contained 2 bases not matched to a gene. For the CDR3, the DNA is TGTGCCTGGAGTGGAGGGGGCGGCAATCAGCCCCAGCATTTT. Protein: CAWSGGGGNQPQHF.

The rearrangement joins TRBV7-8 to TRBJ1-1; possible D gene TRBD1, 5 bases. In germline, CDR1 is SGHVS, CDR2 FQNEAQ. V was shortened by 1 base and J by 2 bases, with 11 bases between the two germline ends. This CDR3 contains 15 residues. In DNA, the CDR3 is TGTGCCAGCAGCTTAGTATTGGGGCTAAACACTGAAGCTTTCTTT. Protein: CASSLVLGLNTEAFF.

J is TRBJ2-3 and V is TRBV28; TRBD2 agrees at 7 bases. The CDR3 is 14 residues long. The J segment lost 4 bases and the V segment lost 4 bases, leaving 5 bases of the junction unmatched. Looked up from germline, CDR1 is MDHEN and CDR2 is SYDVKM. CDR3 protein: CASSSLGGADTQYF. In DNA form, the CDR3 reads TGTGCCAGCAGTTCATTGGGGGGGGCAGATACGCAGTATTTT.

The chain has TRBV5-8 and TRBJ1-1; TRBD1 is a possible D gene (6 bases). Looked up from germline, CDR1 is SGHTS and CDR2 is YDEGEE. Trimming pared 6 bases from V and 4 bases from J, leaving 28 bases between. The CDR3 contains 18 residues. The CDR3 region is CASTRLVTTGTLITEAFF. In DNA form, the CDR3 reads TGTGCCAGCACCCGCCTGGTGACAACAGGGACCCTTATCACTGAAGCTTTCTTT.

The chain uses TRBV9 and TRBJ1-4; 10 bases agree with TRBD1. Unmatched junction bases numbered 7, after V lost 6 bases and J lost 8 bases. The CDR3 sequence is 14 residues long. In germline, CDR1 is SGDLS, CDR2 YYNGEE. The CDR3 coding sequence is TGTGCCAGCAACAGACAGGGGGCGCACGAAAAACTGTTTTTT. Encoded protein: CASNRQGAHEKLFF.